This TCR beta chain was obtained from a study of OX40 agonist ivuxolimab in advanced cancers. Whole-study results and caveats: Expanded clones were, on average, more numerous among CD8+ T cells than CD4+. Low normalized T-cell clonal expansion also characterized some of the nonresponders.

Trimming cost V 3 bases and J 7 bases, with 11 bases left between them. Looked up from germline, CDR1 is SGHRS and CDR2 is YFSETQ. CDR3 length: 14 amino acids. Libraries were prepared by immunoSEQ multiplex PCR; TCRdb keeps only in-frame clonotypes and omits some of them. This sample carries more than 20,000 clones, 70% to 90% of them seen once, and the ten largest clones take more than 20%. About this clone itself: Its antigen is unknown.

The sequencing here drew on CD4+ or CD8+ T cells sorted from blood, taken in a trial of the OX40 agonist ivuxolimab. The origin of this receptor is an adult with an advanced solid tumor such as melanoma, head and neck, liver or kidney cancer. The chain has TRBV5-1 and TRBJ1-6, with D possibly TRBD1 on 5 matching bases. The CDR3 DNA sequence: TGCGCCAGCAGCTCTCGACAGAGCAATTCACCCCTCCACTTT. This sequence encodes CASSSRQSNSPLHF.